A selection of T cell receptor beta chains follows, all from one sample in a study of shared clonotypes between healthy human individuals. Sequencing was performed with immunoSEQ multiplex PCR; in TCRdb, only in-frame clones are kept and a portion is missing. This sample has around 510,000 clones, with around 95% found just once. Sequenced sample: naive CD4+ T cells sorted from blood. These receptors all come from a woman aged 25 to 39 in good health. Each CDR3 is given with its conserved first and last residue. The order of the fields is clone size, D gene, V gene, J gene, CDR3 DNA, CDR3 protein. A D gene is named only where the DNA matches it firmly. Clone size is stated in some rows and not others, as once, few, many or a class when expanded.

-	TRBD1	TRBV7-8	TRBJ1-5	TGTGCCAGCAGCCCCGACAGGGTTAGCAATCAGCCCCAGCATTTT	CASSPDRVSNQPQHF
once	TRBD2	TRBV6-5	TRBJ2-7	TGTGCCAGCAAGAATAGCGGGAGAATAAAAGAGCAGTACTTC	CASKNSGRIKEQYF
-	-	TRBV10-1	TRBJ2-3	TGCGCCAGCAGTGAGTCTCGCGGAGAGGCGACAGATACGCAGTATTTT	CASSESRGEATDTQYF
once	-	TRBV5-1	TRBJ2-2	TGCGCCAGCAGCCCGGACAGAAAGAACACCGGGGAGCTGTTTTTT	CASSPDRKNTGELFF
-	TRBD2	TRBV5-6	TRBJ2-1	TGTGCCAGTTCGAGACGGGAGGCTTACGGCTATGAGCAGTTCTTC	CASSRREAYGYEQFF
-	-	TRBV5-1	TRBJ2-3	TGCGCCAGCAGCTTGGCGGCGGGCCGCACAGATACGCAGTATTTT	CASSLAAGRTDTQYF
-	-	TRBV19	TRBJ2-1	TGTGCCAGTAGTACCAGGGGAAGCCCCTACAATGAGCAGTTCTTC	CASSTRGSPYNEQFF
-	-	TRBV28	TRBJ2-5	TGTGCCAGCAGCATCCCCTGGAGCCAAGAGACCCAGTACTTC	CASSIPWSQETQYF
-	-	TRBV27	TRBJ2-1	TGTGCCAGCAGTTTCTACAGGGCCACCACTTTCAATGAGCAGTTCTTC	CASSFYRATTFNEQFF
-	TRBD2	TRBV5-1	TRBJ2-2	TGCGCCAGCAGCGCGGGACTAGCGGGAACCACCGGGGAGCTGTTTTTT	CASSAGLAGTTGELFF
once	TRBD2	TRBV4-2	TRBJ2-3	TGTGCCAGCAGCCAAGACCTTAGCGGGAGGGCATTGGAAGATACGCAGTATTTT	CASSQDLSGRALEDTQYF
-	-	TRBV28	TRBJ1-4	TGTGCCAGCACTAAGAATGAAAAACTGTTTTTT	CASTKNEKLFF
once	TRBD2	TRBV4-1	TRBJ2-7	TGCGCCAGCAGTCAGAAAGAGAGCGGGACTAGCCCTGTTTACGAGCAGTACTTC	CASSQKESGTSPVYEQYF
-	TRBD1	TRBV4-1	TRBJ1-4	TGCGCCAGCAGCCAAGTGGACTTGGACAGGGGAGGACTGTTTTTT	CASSQVDLDRGGLFF
-	-	TRBV4-1	TRBJ1-5	TGCGCCAGCAGCCAAGAATGGGTGGGCAATCAGCCCCAGCATTTT	CASSQEWVGNQPQHF
-	-	TRBV5-8	TRBJ2-7	TGTGCCAGCAGCTTGTCGGGCAGGGAGAGCTCCTACGAGCAGTACTTC	CASSLSGRESSYEQYF
-	-	TRBV19	TRBJ2-7	TGTGCCCCCCAGTGGGGGGCTAGTAAGGGCGAGCAGTACTTC	CAPQWGASKGEQYF
-	TRBD1	TRBV7-8	TRBJ1-2	TGTGCCAGCAGCTCTGACAGGGGGATAGGGGGCTACACCTTC	CASSSDRGIGGYTF
-	TRBD2	TRBV4-1	TRBJ2-7	TGCGCCAGCAGCCAAGGATGGGCAACTAGCGGAAATTCCTACGAGCAGTACTTC	CASSQGWATSGNSYEQYF
once	TRBD2	TRBV7-2	TRBJ2-7	TGTGCCAGCAGCTTGGGACTAGCGGGAGCGTACGAGCAGTACTTC	CASSLGLAGAYEQYF
-	TRBD2	TRBV28	TRBJ2-1	TGTGCCAGCAACCTACGCCCGGGACTAGCGGGAGGCCAGTTCTTC	CASNLRPGLAGGQFF
-	TRBD2	TRBV15	TRBJ2-1	TGTGCCACCAGCAGAGGGGGCGGGAGGGCCATCGGCAATGAGCAGTTCTTC	CATSRGGGRAIGNEQFF
-	-	TRBV5-1	TRBJ2-7	TGCGCCAGCAGCACCAGACAGTCCACCTACGAGCAGTACTTC	CASSTRQSTYEQYF
-	TRBD2	TRBV4-1	TRBJ2-5	TGCGCCAGCAGCCAAGTCGGGGGGGAGACCCAGTACTTC	CASSQVGGETQYF
-	-	TRBV7-9	TRBJ1-1	TGTGCCAGCAGCTTAACGGAGAGAGGGGCCGACACTGAAGCTTTCTTT	CASSLTERGADTEAFF
-	-	TRBV9	TRBJ1-4	TGTGCCAGCAGCGTAGGGGGAGTAGCAACTAATGAAAAACTGTTTTTT	CASSVGGVATNEKLFF
-	TRBD2	TRBV5-4	TRBJ2-4	TGTGCCAGCAGCTTGGGACTAGCTGCCAACGGGAACATTCAGTACTTC	CASSLGLAANGNIQYF
-	-	TRBV4-1	TRBJ1-3	TGCGCCAGCAGCCCCGTCCGTCCGGAGGGAAACACCATATATTTT	CASSPVRPEGNTIYF
-	TRBD1	TRBV29-1	TRBJ1-5	TGCAGCGCAGGGACAGTCAATCAGCCCCAGCATTTT	CSAGTVNQPQHF
-	TRBD1	TRBV2	TRBJ1-4	TGTGCCAGCAGTGCCTTAGCCGGGACAGGAGGTGAAAAACTGTTTTTT	CASSALAGTGGEKLFF
-	-	TRBV28	TRBJ2-4	TGTGCCACTCAAACCGGGGGAAACATTCAGTACTTC	CATQTGGNIQYF
-	TRBD2	TRBV6-5	TRBJ2-7	TGTGCCAGCAGTTCATATAGCGGGAGAGGTCTTGGCGAGCAGTACTTC	CASSSYSGRGLGEQYF
-	-	TRBV27	TRBJ2-2	TGTGCCAGCAGTCCCCACAGGGGAGGGCTGTTTTTT	CASSPHRGGLFF
-	-	TRBV27	TRBJ2-7	TGTGCCAGCAGTTGGACGACGCGCCCCTACGAGCAGTACTTC	CASSWTTRPYEQYF
-	-	TRBV7-8	TRBJ2-7	TGTGCCAGCAGCTTAAGTAACAGCCCCTACGAGCAGTACTTC	CASSLSNSPYEQYF
-	-	TRBV21-1	TRBJ2-7	TGTGCCAGCAGCCGTAAAAGTACGAGCGGGGTGTTTAAGGAGCAGTACTTC	CASSRKSTSGVFKEQYF
few	-	TRBV11-2	TRBJ1-5	TGTGCCAGCAGCTTAATGGGGATGGGTCAGCCCCAGCATTTT	CASSLMGMGQPQHF
-	-	TRBV5-1	TRBJ2-3	TGCGCCAGCAGCAGAGGACTTATTGCAGATACGCAGTATTTT	CASSRGLIADTQYF
-	-	TRBV6-4	TRBJ2-3	TGTGCCAGCTGGAAAAACACAGATACGCAGTATTTT	CASWKNTDTQYF
-	-	TRBV29-1	TRBJ1-2	TGCAGCGTTGAACTCGACTTGTTGGCCTATGGCTACACCTTC	CSVELDLLAYGYTF
-	TRBD1	TRBV7-9	TRBJ2-3	TGTGCCAGCAGCTTAGTACAGGGGGCGGGAGATACGCAGTATTTT	CASSLVQGAGDTQYF
once	-	TRBV11-2	TRBJ1-1	TGTGCCAGCAGCTCCCCTGTGGGGGTAAACACTGAAGCTTTCTTT	CASSSPVGVNTEAFF
-	TRBD2	TRBV5-6	TRBJ2-3	TGTGCCAGCAGCTTGTCGGCTAGCGGGAGTGATACGCAGTATTTT	CASSLSASGSDTQYF
-	-	TRBV19	TRBJ2-5	TGTGCCAGTAGTATCGGGCAGGGAGAAGAGACCCAGTACTTC	CASSIGQGEETQYF
-	-	TRBV5-8	TRBJ2-7	TGTGCCAGCAGCCCTACTCCGCGGGACTACGAGCAGTACTTC	CASSPTPRDYEQYF
-	TRBD2	TRBV28	TRBJ2-7	TGTGCCAGCAGTGGTTGGGGGGGACCCTCCGAGCAGTACTTC	CASSGWGGPSEQYF
once	-	TRBV30	TRBJ2-7	TGTGCCTGGAGTGTCGAAGTTATCAAGCAGTACTTC	CAWSVEVIKQYF
-	TRBD2	TRBV4-2	TRBJ2-7	TGTGCCAGCAGCCAAGCCACGACGGGAGGCTACGAGCAGTACTTC	CASSQATTGGYEQYF
-	-	TRBV5-1	TRBJ2-3	TGCGCCAGCAGCGGGGGGAATCCCACAGATACGCAGTATTTT	CASSGGNPTDTQYF